The 23 T cell receptor beta chains presented below share a single source sample, sequenced in a study of chemoradiotherapy in HPV16-positive cancers. The protocol was immunoSEQ multiplex PCR, while the TCRdb copy is restricted to in-frame clones and leaves out a portion. There are 9,500 to 15,000 clones in the sample; over 75% occur only once, and approximately 2.3% lies in the top ten. Sample collection was performed from a patient who underwent chemoradiotherapy. The receptors here all came from a human donor with HPV-associated anogenital cancer.

V and J are TRBV6-5 and TRBJ2-7, with TRBD1 matching 8 bases. J gave up 7 bases and V 4 bases, and 15 bases lay outside the gene matches. The V gene's germline CDR1 is MNHEY and CDR2 SVGAGI. The CDR3 has 16 amino acids. CDR3 in DNA: TGTGCCAGCAGTTCGGGAGTGGGCAGGGGGCTTGGGGAGCAGTACTTC. Protein product: CASSSGVGRGLGEQYF.

This chain uses TRBV20-1 with TRBJ1-1; D perhaps matches TRBD1 (6 bases). From germline, CDR1 is DFQATT and CDR2 SNEGSKA (reference sequence). The V gene lost 4 bases and the J gene lost 11 bases, with 11 bases spanning the gap. The CDR3 has 10 amino acids. The CDR3 nucleotides read TGCAGTGCTATTCGGGGGCGCGCTTTCTTT. It is translated as CSAIRGRAFF.

The rearrangement joins TRBV27 to TRBJ2-1; 7 positions match TRBD1. The germline CDR1 and CDR2 sequences are MNHEY and SMNVEV (reference sequence). The CDR3 contains 18 residues. V lost 1 base, J lost 4 bases, and 13 bases stayed unmatched. CDR3 nucleotide sequence: TGTGCCAGCAGTTTATTCGGCTCCGAGGGGGCTGGATACAATGAGCAGTTCTTC. Translated, it gives CASSLFGSEGAGYNEQFF.

This chain connects TRBV11-3 to TRBJ2-7, with a tentative D call TRBD1 (6 bases). The CDR3 has 14 amino acids. Germline CDR1 is SGHNT and CDR2 is YENEEA. Trimming left V 5 bases short and J 0 bases short, with 11 bases between. The CDR3 DNA is TGTGCCAGCAGCCTCGGGGACAACTCCTACGAGCAGTACTTC. Translated, it gives CASSLGDNSYEQYF.

Details on this clone: Other DNA sequences in this sample translate to the same CDR3. This chain joins TRBV5-6 and TRBJ1-5; D ambiguous. CDR3 length: 12 residues. V lost 1 base and J lost 5, with 4 bases in between. Germline values: CDR1 SGHDT, CDR2 YYEEEE. CDR3 in DNA: TGTGCCAGCAGCTTGCGGGATCAGCCCCAGCATTTT. It specifies CASSLRDQPQHF.

In its sample, this clone was seen a few times. The chain has TRBV27 and TRBJ2-7, with D possibly being TRBD1 (5 bases). V dropped 6 bases and J dropped 3 bases, with 12 bases sitting between them. The V gene's germline CDR1 is MNHEY and CDR2 SMNVEV (reference sequence). This CDR3 is built from 13 residues. The CDR3 sequence: CASSPTVHYEQYF. As DNA, the CDR3 is TGTGCCAGCAGCCCGACAGTACACTACGAGCAGTACTTC.

The chain has TRBV7-2 and TRBJ2-7; 7 positions match TRBD1. The CDR3 sequence is 12 residues long. V shed 10 bases, J shed 5 bases, and the junction held 8 bases outside the gene matches. Germline V gene data show CDR1 as SGHTA and CDR2 as FQGNSA. The CDR3 nucleotides are TGTGCCACTTCGAACAGGGGCCACGAGCAGTACTTC. Its translation: CATSNRGHEQYF.

This clone has just a few counts. The chain is built from TRBV4-1 and TRBJ1-6; TRBD1 matches at 8 bases. Germline-derived CDR1 and CDR2 are MGHRA and YSYEKL. The CDR3 totals 16 residues. With V trimmed by 1 base and J by 8 bases, 7 bases remained unmatched. DNA for the CDR3: TGCGCCAGCAGCCAAGGCCTACAGGGGGTTTATTCACCCCTCCACTTT. This sequence encodes CASSQGLQGVYSPLHF.

The DNA of the CDR3 is TGTGCCAGCACCTCAGCGTCGGGAGTACAAGAGACCCAGTACTTC. It codes for CASTSASGVQETQYF. The rearrangement links TRBV9 to TRBJ2-5; D is perhaps TRBD2 (6 bases). The CDR3 length is 15 residues. V dropped 6 bases and J dropped 2 bases, with 17 bases sitting between them. The germline V gene encodes CDR1 SGDLS and CDR2 YYNGEE.

The V call is TRBV6-1, the J call TRBJ1-5; D call uncertain. The CDR3 contains 15 residues. Germline loops: CDR1 MNHNS, CDR2 SASEGT. The germline V and J ends were trimmed by 8 bases and 0 bases, with 14 bases remaining between them. The CDR3 loop reads CASLVALYSNQPQHF. Here the CDR3 DNA reads TGTGCCAGCCTAGTGGCCCTTTATAGCAATCAGCCCCAGCATTTT.

This clone was seen only once. J is TRBJ1-6 and V is TRBV7-8; D remains ambiguous. The germline gives CDR1 SGHVS, CDR2 FQNEAQ. This CDR3 spans 13 amino acids. V lost 5 bases and J 10 bases, leaving 12 bases between the germline ends. CDR3 protein: CASSPALGSPLHF. CDR3 coding DNA: TGTGCCAGCAGCCCTGCATTGGGGTCACCCCTCCACTTT.

This chain connects TRBV6-5 to TRBJ2-3; a possible D gene is TRBD2 (6 bases). V was clipped by 4 bases and J by 2 bases, with 16 bases between them. Germline loops: CDR1 MNHEY, CDR2 SVGAGI. The CDR3 is made up of 16 amino acids. The CDR3 protein is CASSLVVGTSTDTQYF. The CDR3 DNA reads as TGTGCCAGCAGTTTGGTAGTAGGGACTTCCACAGATACGCAGTATTTT.

J is TRBJ1-1 and V is TRBV25-1; D is ambiguous. This CDR3 has 16 residues. Looked up from germline, CDR1 is MGHDK and CDR2 is SYGVNS. Trimming stripped 0 bases from V and 10 bases from J, with 21 bases between. The chain's CDR3 is CASSEYDHRRRSSAFF. The CDR3 DNA reads TGTGCCAGCAGTGAATATGACCACCGACGAAGAAGCTCAGCTTTCTTT.

The gene calls are TRBV7-2 and TRBJ2-1; TRBD2 matches at 8 bases. Looked up from germline, CDR1 is SGHTA and CDR2 is FQGNSA. The trim removed 2 bases at V and 0 bases at J, leaving 6 bases unmatched. The CDR3 sequence is 17 residues long. The CDR3 DNA reads as TGTGCCAGCAGCTTAATGTCTGCGGGGGGCTCCTACAATGAGCAGTTCTTC. Its translation: CASSLMSAGGSYNEQFF.

This chain connects TRBV2 to TRBJ2-5; D is unclear. V gave up 3 bases and J gave up 2 bases, with 4 bases separating them. Germline assignment: CDR1 SNHLY and CDR2 FYNNEI. This CDR3 comprises 12 residues. CDR3 nucleotide sequence: TGTGCCAGCAGTGAGGGGCAAGAGACCCAGTACTTC. Translated: CASSEGQETQYF.

The chain uses TRBV27 and TRBJ2-7; tentative D call: TRBD2 (6 bases). This CDR3 region has 14 residues. CDR1 is MNHEY and CDR2 is SMNVEV in the germline V gene (reference sequence). The V end was cut by 5 bases, the J end by 7 bases, with 18 bases between. The CDR3 coding sequence is TGTGCCAGCAGTCTGGGGGGTGTGGGGAGAGAGCAGTACTTC. This encodes CASSLGGVGREQYF.

The chain carries TRBV7-6 and TRBJ1-4, with 7 bases matching TRBD1. The CDR3 consists of 14 residues. The germline gives CDR1 SGHVS, CDR2 FNYEAQ. After removal of 5 bases from V and 2 bases from J, the junction contained 2 bases not matched to a gene. The CDR3 coding sequence is TGTGCCAGCAGCAAGACAGGGACTAATGAAAAACTGTTTTTT. Encoded protein: CASSKTGTNEKLFF.

The J gene is TRBJ1-2, the V gene TRBV27, with D maybe TRBD1 (5 bases). Trimming stripped 3 bases from V and 2 bases from J, with 7 bases between. The CDR3 contains 13 residues. CDR1 MNHEY and CDR2 SMNVEV come from the germline V gene (reference sequence). The CDR3 bases are TGTGCCAGCAGTTTGTCAGGGAACTATGGCTACACCTTC. This translates into CASSLSGNYGYTF.

The V call is TRBV30, the J call TRBJ1-6; 7 bases map to TRBD1. This CDR3 has 19 amino acids. Germline V lookup: CDR1 GTSNPN, CDR2 SVGIG (reference sequence). The J segment lost 7 bases and the V segment lost 1 base, leaving 19 bases of the junction unmatched. The CDR3 DNA reads as TGTGCCTGGAGTGGTAAAACAGGGGCCCTCGTACTTCGCAATTCACCCCTCCACTTT. Protein product: CAWSGKTGALVLRNSPLHF.

The rearrangement links TRBV7-2 to TRBJ2-1, with 8 bases that match TRBD2. The V segment lost 4 bases and the J segment 9 bases; nucleotides outside the gene matches: 5. This CDR3 region has 13 residues. Germline V gene data show CDR1 as SGHTA and CDR2 as FQGNSA. CDR3 sequence reads: CASSSRTSLEQFF. In nucleotides, the CDR3 is TGTGCCAGCAGCTCCCGGACTAGCCTTGAGCAGTTCTTC.

The V gene is TRBV4-3, the J gene TRBJ2-5; TRBD1 matches 10 bases. This CDR3 has 16 amino acids. Germline CDR1 LGHNA, CDR2 YSLEER. Trimming took 0 bases from V and 4 from J; bases not matched to a gene: 5. The CDR3 nucleotides are TGCGCCAGCAGCCAAGATAGACAGGGGGCTCCAGAGACCCAGTACTTC. Encoded protein: CASSQDRQGAPETQYF.

The chain couples TRBV13 to TRBJ1-1; D is unclear. Germline CDR1 reads PRHDT; CDR2 reads FYEKMQ (reference sequence). V lost 6 bases to trimming and J lost 4 bases, with 3 bases between them. CDR3 length: 10 amino acids. The CDR3 loop is CASRGTEAFF. The CDR3 DNA is TGTGCCAGCAGGGGCACTGAAGCTTTCTTT.

This clone was counted once. The V and J genes are TRBV5-6 and TRBJ1-2; D remains unclear. The CDR3 sequence is 13 residues long. In germline, CDR1 is SGHDT, CDR2 YYEEEE. The V end was cut by 3 bases, the J end by 8 bases, with 14 bases between. CDR3 DNA: TGTGCCAGCAGCTATAACGGACCTGAGGGCTACACCTTC. This translates into CASSYNGPEGYTF.